A single sample is the source of the 15 T cell receptor beta chains below, sequenced in a study of response to subunit inactivated influenza vaccine. Using its own MiXCR run on the RT-PCR reads, TCRdb lists one record per CDR3 protein. This sample has around 710,000 distinct CDR3 sequences, with more than 11% found just once. The sequencing here drew on PBMCs from blood, taken less than 15 days before vaccination. These receptors were taken from a man aged 50 or older who received an inactivated influenza vaccine.

The chain carries TRBV3-1 and TRBJ2-6; D is unclear. Germline V lookup: CDR1 LGHDT, CDR2 YNNKEL (reference sequence). This CDR3 spans 14 amino acids. The ends were cut back, 0 bases at V and 1 base at J, with 1 base in the middle. This CDR3 is CASSQESGANVLTF. The CDR3 nucleotides read TGTGCCAGCAGCCAAGAGTCTGGGGCCAACGTCCTGACTTTC.

The V gene is TRBV11-2, the J gene TRBJ2-7; a possible D gene is TRBD1 (5 bases). Germline CDR1 is SGHAT and CDR2 is FQNNGV. This CDR3 contains 14 residues. Trimming cost V 0 bases and J 4 bases, with 10 bases left between them. CDR3 DNA: TGTGCCAGCAGCTTAGACAGTTCAGGGTACGAGCAGTACTTC. Translation gives CASSLDSSGYEQYF.

This clonotype was seen a handful of times. The chain carries TRBV7-9 and TRBJ2-5; the D call may be TRBD1 or TRBD2 (5 bases each). The CDR3 sequence is 15 residues long. Trimming took off 5 bases at V and 2 bases at J, with 15 bases between the two ends. Germline V gene data show CDR1 as SEHNR and CDR2 as FQNEAQ (reference sequence). CDR3 bases: TGTGCCAGCAGCCCACGGGACGGTCTACAAGAGACCCAGTACTTC. The encoded protein is CASSPRDGLQETQYF.

This clonotype was recorded at least ten times. The chain recombines TRBV15 with TRBJ2-7; D gene uncertain. Germline values: CDR1 LNHNV, CDR2 YYDKDF (reference sequence). The length of the CDR3 is 13 residues. The V end lost 0 bases, the J end lost 3 bases, and 6 bases lay between the germline ends. The DNA of the CDR3 is TGTGCCACCAGCAGAGAGGGCAGCTACGAGCAGTACTTC. It specifies CATSREGSYEQYF.

In its sample, this clonotype was seen a few times. For the CDR3, the DNA is TGTGCCAGCAGCGGACAGAACGTCTCTGGAAACACCATATATTTT. Translating gives CASSGQNVSGNTIYF. The rearrangement joins TRBV9 to TRBJ1-3; perhaps TRBD1 as D (5 bases). The V end lost 3 bases, the J end lost 0 bases, and 10 bases lay between the germline ends. The CDR3 consists of 15 residues. CDR1 and CDR2 from the germline V gene are SGDLS and YYNGEE. The full variable domain, completed using reference TRBV9 and TRBJ1-3, is DSGVTQTPKHLITATGQRVTLRCSPRSGDLSVYWYQQSLDQGLQFLIQYYNGEERAKGNILERFSAQQFPDLHSELNLSSLELGDSALYFCASSGQNVSGNTIYFGEGSWLTVV.

There are a few counts of this clonotype. The rearrangement uses TRBV12-3 or TRBV12-4 and TRBJ1-5; D uncertain. Trimming pared 2 bases from V and 6 bases from J, leaving 11 bases between. This CDR3 has 14 residues. The CDR3 region has the DNA TGTGCCAGCAGTTTACTTCGGGTAGGTCAGCCCCAGCATTTT. Translated: CASSLLRVGQPQHF.

There are many counts of this clonotype. V usage is TRBV5-1 and J usage is TRBJ1-4, with TRBD1 identical over 10 bases. After removal of 3 bases from V and 0 bases from J, the junction contained 2 bases not matched to a gene. Looked up from germline, CDR1 is SGHRS and CDR2 is YFSETQ. This CDR3 has 16 residues. This CDR3 reads CASSYGQGATNEKLFF. The DNA of the CDR3 is TGCGCCAGCAGCTACGGACAGGGGGCAACTAATGAAAAACTGTTTTTT.

The J gene is TRBJ2-6, the V gene TRBV28; no clear D gene. The germline CDR1 and CDR2 sequences are MDHEN and SYDVKM. The CDR3 consists of 15 residues. The germline V and J ends were trimmed by 2 bases and 2 bases, with 7 bases remaining between them. CDR3 in amino acids: CASSLGPTGANVLTF. CDR3 in DNA: TGTGCCAGCAGTTTAGGTCCCACTGGGGCCAACGTCCTGACTTTC.

V gene TRBV2 combines with J gene TRBJ2-1; a possible D gene is TRBD1 (6 bases). The CDR3 has 17 amino acids. V lost 6 bases to trimming and J lost 0 bases, with 18 bases between them. CDR1 is SNHLY and CDR2 is FYNNEI in the germline V gene. This CDR3 reads CASRLKGVGSSYNEQFF. Here the CDR3 DNA reads TGTGCCAGCAGGTTAAAGGGGGTTGGGTCCTCCTACAATGAGCAGTTCTTC.

The chain joins TRBV29-1 to TRBJ2-1; D is perhaps TRBD1 (6 bases). Trimming cost V 8 bases and J 7 bases, with 24 bases left between them. The germline V gene has CDR1 SQVTM and CDR2 ANQGSEA. CDR3 length: 15 residues. CDR3 loop: CSIRRLGHQGNEQFF. Written as DNA, the CDR3 is TGCAGCATACGGCGGCTGGGACACCAGGGTAATGAGCAGTTCTTC.

The rearrangement links TRBV19 to TRBJ2-1; 9 bases match TRBD1. The CDR3 is 15 residues long. CDR1 is LNHDA, CDR2 SQIVND, per germline (reference sequence). The junction had 7 bases not matched to a gene; V was cut back by 5 bases and J by 5 bases. DNA for the CDR3: TGTGCCAGTAGTGCGGGGACAGGGAGGCACAATGAGCAGTTCTTC. Its translation is CASSAGTGRHNEQFF.

The rearrangement uses TRBV7-9 and TRBJ1-1; TRBD1 matches 8 bases. Trimming at V came to 4 bases and at J to 7 bases, leaving 8 bases not matched to a gene. The CDR3 is 14 amino acids. Germline V lookup: CDR1 SEHNR, CDR2 FQNEAQ (reference sequence). The CDR3, as DNA: TGTGCCAGCAGCTCCCCCGACAGGGGTGGTGAAGCTTTCTTT. Amino acid sequence: CASSSPDRGGEAFF.

This clonotype was counted only a few times. This sequence joins TRBV12-3 or TRBV12-4 and TRBJ2-5; 11 bases match TRBD2. The length of the CDR3 is 15 residues. V was clipped by 3 bases and J by 5 bases; unmatched bases: 5. In DNA form, the CDR3 reads TGTGCCAGCAGTTTCCATAGCGGGGGGGCCGAGACCCAGTACTTC. Protein sequence: CASSFHSGGAETQYF.

The chain is built from TRBV11-2 and TRBJ2-7; D is unresolved. CDR1 and CDR2 from the germline V gene are SGHAT and FQNNGV. Deletions cut 5 bases from V and 7 bases from J, with 12 bases between. CDR3 length equals 12 residues. CDR3 nucleotide sequence: TGTGCCAGCAGCCGGACGCGATCGGAGCAGTACTTC. This sequence encodes CASSRTRSEQYF. Together with reference TRBV11-2 and TRBJ2-7, the CDR3 gives the full variable domain: EAGVAQSPRYKIIEKRQSVAFWCNPISGHATLYWYQQILGQGPKLLIQFQNNGVVDDSQLPKDRFSAERLKGVDSTLKIQPAKLEDSAVYLCASSRTRSEQYFGPGTRLTVT.

A remark on this clonotype: The junction and the germline gene differ at one end; a read error may be behind it. J is TRBJ2-5 and V is TRBV12-3 or TRBV12-4, with D tentatively TRBD2 (6 bases). The CDR3 runs 19 residues. CDR3 protein: CARSLGGWLRKAGQETQYF. DNA of the CDR3: TGTGCCCGCAGTTTAGGAGGTTGGCTACGTAAGGCGGGGCAAGAGACCCAGTACTTC.